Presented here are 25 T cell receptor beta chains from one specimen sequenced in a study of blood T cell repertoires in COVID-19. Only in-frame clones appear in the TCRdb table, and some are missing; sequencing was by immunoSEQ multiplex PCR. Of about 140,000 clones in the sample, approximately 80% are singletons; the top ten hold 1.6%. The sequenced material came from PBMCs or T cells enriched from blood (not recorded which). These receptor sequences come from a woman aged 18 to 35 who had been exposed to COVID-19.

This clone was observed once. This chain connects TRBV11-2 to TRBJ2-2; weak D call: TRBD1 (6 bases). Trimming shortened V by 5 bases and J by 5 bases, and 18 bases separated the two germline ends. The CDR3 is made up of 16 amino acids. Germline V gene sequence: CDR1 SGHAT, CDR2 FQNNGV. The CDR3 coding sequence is TGTGCCAGCAGCCGCCGGGCCCCCACAGGGACCGGGGAGCTGTTTTTT. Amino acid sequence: CASSRRAPTGTGELFF.

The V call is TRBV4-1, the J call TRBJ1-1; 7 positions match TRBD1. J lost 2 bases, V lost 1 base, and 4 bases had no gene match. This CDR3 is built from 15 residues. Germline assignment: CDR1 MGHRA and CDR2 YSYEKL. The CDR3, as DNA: TGCGCCAGCAGCCAAGGACAGGGAATTAACACTGAAGCTTTCTTT. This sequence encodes CASSQGQGINTEAFF.

The DNA for the CDR3 is TGTGCCAGCAGCCGTGCCGCAGGGGATAAGTTGTGGGCTTTCTTT. It yields the protein CASSRAAGDKLWAFF. The chain recombines TRBV7-9 with TRBJ1-1; maybe TRBD1 (6 bases). From germline, CDR1 is SEHNR and CDR2 FQNEAQ (reference sequence). CDR3 length: 15 amino acids. The V and J ends lost 5 bases and 11 bases respectively, with 24 bases between them.

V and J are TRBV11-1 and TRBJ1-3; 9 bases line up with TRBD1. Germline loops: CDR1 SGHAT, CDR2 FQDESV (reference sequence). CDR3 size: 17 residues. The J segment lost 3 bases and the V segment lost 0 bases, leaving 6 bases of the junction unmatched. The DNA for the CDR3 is TGTGCCAGCAGCTTAGCGCAAGGGACAGGGAATGGAAACACCATATATTTT. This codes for CASSLAQGTGNGNTIYF. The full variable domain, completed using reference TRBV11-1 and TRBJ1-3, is EAEVAQSPRYKITEKSQAVAFWCDPISGHATLYWYRQILGQGPELLVQFQDESVVDDSQLPKDRFSAERLKGVDSTLKIQPAELGDSAMYLCASSLAQGTGNGNTIYFGEGSWLTVV.

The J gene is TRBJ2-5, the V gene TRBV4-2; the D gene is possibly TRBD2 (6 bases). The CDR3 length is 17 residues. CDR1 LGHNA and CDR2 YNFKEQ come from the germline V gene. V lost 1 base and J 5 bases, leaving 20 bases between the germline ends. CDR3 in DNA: TGTGCCAGCAGCCAAGGGAGGTGGGGGGAGGAAGGGGAGACCCAGTACTTC. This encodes CASSQGRWGEEGETQYF.

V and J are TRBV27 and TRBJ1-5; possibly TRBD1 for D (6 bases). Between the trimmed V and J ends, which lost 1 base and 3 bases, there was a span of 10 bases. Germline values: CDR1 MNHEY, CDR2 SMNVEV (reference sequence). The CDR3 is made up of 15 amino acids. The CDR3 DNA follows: TGTGCCAGCAGTTTATATTGGGGGCTCAATCAGCCCCAGCATTTT. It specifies CASSLYWGLNQPQHF.

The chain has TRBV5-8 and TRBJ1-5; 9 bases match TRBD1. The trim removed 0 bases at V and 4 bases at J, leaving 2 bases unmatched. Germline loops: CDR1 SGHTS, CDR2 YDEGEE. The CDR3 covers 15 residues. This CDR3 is CASSLETGGNQPQHF. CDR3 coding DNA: TGTGCCAGCAGCTTGGAGACAGGGGGTAATCAGCCCCAGCATTTT.

CDR3 amino acids: CASSFRDSSYTF. The CDR3 DNA follows: TGTGCCAGCAGCTTCCGGGACTCAAGCTACACCTTC. The chain recombines TRBV7-2 with TRBJ1-2; D may be TRBD1 (5 bases). The V end was cut by 3 bases, the J end by 9 bases, with 11 bases between. Germline CDR1 reads SGHTA; CDR2 reads FQGNSA. The CDR3 is 12 residues long.

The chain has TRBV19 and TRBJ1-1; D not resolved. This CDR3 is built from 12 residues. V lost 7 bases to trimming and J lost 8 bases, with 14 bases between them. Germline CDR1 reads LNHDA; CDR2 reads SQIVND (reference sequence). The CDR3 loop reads CASISRREEAFF. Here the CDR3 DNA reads TGTGCCAGTATAAGTAGGCGGGAAGAAGCTTTCTTT.

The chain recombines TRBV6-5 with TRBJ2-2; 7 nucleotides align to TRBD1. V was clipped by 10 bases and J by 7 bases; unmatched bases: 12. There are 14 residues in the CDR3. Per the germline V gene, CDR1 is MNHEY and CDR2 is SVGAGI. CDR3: CAIAPGQQRGELFF. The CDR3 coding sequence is TGTGCCATCGCCCCGGGACAGCAACGCGGGGAGCTGTTTTTT.

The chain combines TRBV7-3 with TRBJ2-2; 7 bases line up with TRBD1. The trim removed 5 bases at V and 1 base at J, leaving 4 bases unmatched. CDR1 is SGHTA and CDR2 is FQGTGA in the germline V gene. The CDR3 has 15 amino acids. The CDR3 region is CASSPGTVNTGELFF. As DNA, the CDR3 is TGTGCCAGCAGCCCCGGGACAGTGAACACCGGGGAGCTGTTTTTT.

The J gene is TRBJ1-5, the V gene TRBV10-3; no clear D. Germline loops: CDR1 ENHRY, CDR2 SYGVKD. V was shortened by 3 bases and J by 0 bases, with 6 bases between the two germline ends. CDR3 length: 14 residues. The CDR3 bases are TGTGCCATCAGTGAACTGAATAGCAATCAGCCCCAGCATTTT. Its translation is CAISELNSNQPQHF.

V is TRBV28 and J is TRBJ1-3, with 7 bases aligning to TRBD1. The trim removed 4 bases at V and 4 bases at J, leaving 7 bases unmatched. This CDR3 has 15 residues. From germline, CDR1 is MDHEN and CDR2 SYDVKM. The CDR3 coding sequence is TGTGCCAGCAGTTCGAGGGGGCGGTTGGGAAACACCATATATTTT. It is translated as CASSSRGRLGNTIYF.

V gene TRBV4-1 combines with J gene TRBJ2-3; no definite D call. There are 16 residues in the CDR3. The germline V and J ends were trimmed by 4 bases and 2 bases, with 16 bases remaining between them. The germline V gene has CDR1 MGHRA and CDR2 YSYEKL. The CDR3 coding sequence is TGCGCCAGCAGCCCGATCAGACTTAGCAACACAGATACGCAGTATTTT. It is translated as CASSPIRLSNTDTQYF.

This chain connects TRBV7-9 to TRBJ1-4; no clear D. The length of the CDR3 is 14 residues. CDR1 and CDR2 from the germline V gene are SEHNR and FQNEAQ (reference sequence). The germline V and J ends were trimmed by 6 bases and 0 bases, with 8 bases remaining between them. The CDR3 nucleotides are TGTGCCAGCAGTATACAAGCAACTAATGAAAAACTGTTTTTT. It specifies CASSIQATNEKLFF.

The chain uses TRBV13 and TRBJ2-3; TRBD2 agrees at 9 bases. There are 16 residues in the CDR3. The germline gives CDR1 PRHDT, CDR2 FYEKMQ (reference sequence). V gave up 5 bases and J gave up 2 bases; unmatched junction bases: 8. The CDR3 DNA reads TGTGCCAGCAGCCAGACTAGCGGCTACTCCACAGATACGCAGTATTTT. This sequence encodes CASSQTSGYSTDTQYF.

CDR3 sequence (DNA): TGTGCCAGCAGTTCCTTCGGAGGAATCCCTGAAGCTTTCTTT. Translating gives CASSSFGGIPEAFF. The V and J genes are TRBV28 and TRBJ1-1, with D uncertain. V lost 4 bases, J lost 6 bases, and 15 bases lay in between. In germline, CDR1 is MDHEN, CDR2 SYDVKM. The CDR3 contains 14 residues.

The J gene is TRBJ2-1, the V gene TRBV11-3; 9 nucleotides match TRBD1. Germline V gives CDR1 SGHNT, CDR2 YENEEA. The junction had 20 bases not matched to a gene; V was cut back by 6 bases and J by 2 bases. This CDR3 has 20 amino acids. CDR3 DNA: TGTGCCAGCAGTAAGGCCGGGACAGGGTTTACGGCAGGGGCCTACAATGAGCAGTTCTTC. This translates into CASSKAGTGFTAGAYNEQFF. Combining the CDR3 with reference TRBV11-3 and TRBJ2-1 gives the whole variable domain EAGVVQSPRYKIIEKKQPVAFWCNPISGHNTLYWYLQNLGQGPELLIRYENEEAVDDSQLPKDRFSAERLKGVDSTLKIQPAELGDSAVYLCASSKAGTGFTAGAYNEQFFGPGTRLTVL.

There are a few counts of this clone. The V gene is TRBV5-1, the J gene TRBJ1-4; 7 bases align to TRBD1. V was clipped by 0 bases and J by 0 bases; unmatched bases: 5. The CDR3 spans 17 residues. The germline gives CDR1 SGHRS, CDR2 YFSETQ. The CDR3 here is CASSLGQGVATNEKLFF. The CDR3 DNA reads TGCGCCAGCAGCTTGGGACAGGGAGTTGCAACTAATGAAAAACTGTTTTTT.

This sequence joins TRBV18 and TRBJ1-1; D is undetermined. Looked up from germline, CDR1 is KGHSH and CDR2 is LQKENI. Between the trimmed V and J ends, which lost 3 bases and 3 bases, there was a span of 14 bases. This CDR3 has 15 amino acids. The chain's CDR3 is CASSPVEGMDTEAFF. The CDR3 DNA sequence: TGTGCCAGCTCACCCGTAGAGGGAATGGACACTGAAGCTTTCTTT.

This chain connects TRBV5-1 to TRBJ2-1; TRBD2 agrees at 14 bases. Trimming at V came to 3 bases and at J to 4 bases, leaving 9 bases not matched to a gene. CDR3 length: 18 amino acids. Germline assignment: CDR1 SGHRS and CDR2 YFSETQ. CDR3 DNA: TGCGCCAGCAGCTCGGGGACTAGCGGGAGTGTGCGGTACAATGAGCAGTTCTTC. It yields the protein CASSSGTSGSVRYNEQFF. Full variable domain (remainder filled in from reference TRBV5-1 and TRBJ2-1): KAGVTQTPRYLIKTRGQQVTLSCSPISGHRSVSWYQQTPGQGLQFLFEYFSETQRNKGNFPGRFSGRQFSNSRSEMNVSTLELGDSALYLCASSSGTSGSVRYNEQFFGPGTRLTVL.

For the CDR3, the DNA is TGTGCCAGCAGCTTAAGACCCCCCGCGGGACTAGCGGTCACAGATACGCAGTATTTT. Residues: CASSLRPPAGLAVTDTQYF. The chain uses TRBV7-2 and TRBJ2-3, with 11 positions matching TRBD2. Germline lookup yields CDR1 SGHTA and CDR2 FQGNSA. This CDR3 contains 19 residues. The V gene end was trimmed by 2 bases and the J gene end by 2 bases; junction bases not matched to a gene: 12. Full variable domain (outside the CDR3, taken from reference TRBV7-2 and TRBJ2-3): GAGVSQSPSNKVTEKGKDVELRCDPISGHTALYWYRQSLGQGLEFLIYFQGNSAPDKSGLPSDRFSAERTGGSVSTLTIQRTQQEDSAVYLCASSLRPPAGLAVTDTQYFGPGTRLTVL.

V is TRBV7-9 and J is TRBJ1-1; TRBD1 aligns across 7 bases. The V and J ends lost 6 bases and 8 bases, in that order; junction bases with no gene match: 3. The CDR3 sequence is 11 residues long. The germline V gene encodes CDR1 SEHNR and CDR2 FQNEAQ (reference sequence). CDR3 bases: TGTGCCAGCAGTAGAGGGGGCGAAGCTTTCTTT. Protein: CASSRGGEAFF.

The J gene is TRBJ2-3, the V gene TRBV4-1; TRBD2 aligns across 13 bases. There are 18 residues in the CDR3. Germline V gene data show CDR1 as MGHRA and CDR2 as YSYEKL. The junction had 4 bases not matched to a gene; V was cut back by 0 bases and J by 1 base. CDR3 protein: CASSQDLGLAGRTDTQYF. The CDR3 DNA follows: TGCGCCAGCAGCCAAGATCTGGGACTAGCGGGGCGCACAGATACGCAGTATTTT.

The CDR3: CASHPRGIGGTGELFF. DNA of the CDR3: TGTGCCAGCCACCCTCGGGGGATCGGAGGCACCGGGGAGCTGTTTTTT. The gene calls are TRBV7-9 and TRBJ2-2; D is possibly TRBD2 (6 bases). Trimming removed 8 bases from V and 4 bases from J, with 20 bases in between. The CDR3 length is 16 residues. Germline V gene data show CDR1 as SEHNR and CDR2 as FQNEAQ (reference sequence).